These T cell receptor beta chains were read from a single sample in a study of Tregs in tolerant kidney transplant recipients. Clones were sequenced by immunoSEQ multiplex PCR, and TCRdb holds only the in-frame ones, with some missing. The data contain some 56,000 clones, about 91% of them seen just once; the ten biggest clones take up nearly 15%. Sequenced material: CD8+ T cells from blood (PBMCs), taken 24 months after the transplant. These receptors were collected from a human patient who received a combined kidney and bone marrow transplant. Some T cells may be graft donor cells. The CDR3 runs from the conserved cysteine through the conserved F or W. A D gene is named only where the DNA matches it firmly. Clone size, where shown, is once, few, many, or a class for clones that have expanded.

J gene,D gene,clone size,V gene,CDR3 length,CDR3 protein,CDR3 DNA
TRBJ2-3,.,.,TRBV5-4,13,CASSLSSFDTQYF,TGTGCCAGCAGCTTGTCTAGTTTCGATACGCAGTATTTT
TRBJ2-3,.,once,TRBV2,14,CAGYDPGGTDTQYF,TGTGCCGGCTACGATCCCGGGGGCACAGATACGCAGTATTTT
TRBJ2-5,TRBD2,.,TRBV29-1,22,CSVDTEGTSGRARNGYQETQYF,TGCAGCGTTGATACGGAGGGGACTAGCGGGAGGGCCCGTAATGGATACCAAGAGACCCAGTACTTC
TRBJ2-7,.,.,TRBV11-2,13,CASSLVDSYEQYF,TGTGCCAGCAGCTTAGTGGACAGTTACGAGCAGTACTTC
TRBJ1-1,.,.,TRBV6-1,15,CASSDSFSGVTEAFF,TGTGCCAGCAGTGATTCATTTTCAGGGGTAACTGAAGCTTTCTTT
TRBJ1-1,.,.,TRBV28,13,CASSLLSYPEAFF,TGTGCCAGCAGTCTACTCTCGTACCCTGAAGCTTTCTTT
TRBJ2-3,.,.,TRBV27,14,CASSFGRGTDTQYF,TGTGCCAGCAGTTTCGGCAGGGGCACAGATACGCAGTATTTT
TRBJ2-7,.,.,TRBV20-1,11,CSGGPLYEQYF,TGCAGTGGGGGGCCCCTCTACGAGCAGTACTTC
TRBJ2-7,.,.,TRBV4-2,18,CASSQNIPTGALSYEQYF,TGTGCCAGCAGCCAAAATATTCCGACAGGAGCCCTGTCCTACGAGCAGTACTTC
TRBJ2-2,.,few,TRBV1,14,CTSSRQGEAGELFF,TGCACCAGCAGTCGTCAGGGGGAGGCCGGGGAGCTGTTTTTT
TRBJ2-2,.,.,TRBV2,12,CASSQGTGELFF,TGTGCCAGCAGTCAGGGAACCGGGGAGCTGTTTTTT
TRBJ2-7,.,.,TRBV29-1,13,CSVKGGANYEQYF,TGCAGCGTGAAGGGCGGGGCCAACTACGAGCAGTACTTC
TRBJ2-7,.,.,TRBV4-3,14,CASSQEVQGWEQYF,TGCGCCAGCAGCCAAGAAGTCCAGGGCTGGGAGCAGTACTTC
TRBJ1-1,TRBD1,once,TRBV9,16,CASSVGVRTGNTEAFF,TGTGCCAGCAGCGTAGGGGTCAGGACAGGGAACACTGAAGCTTTCTTT
TRBJ2-1,TRBD1,.,TRBV6-1,15,CASSEPRDRVNEQFF,TGTGCCAGCAGTGAACCCCGGGACAGGGTTAATGAGCAGTTCTTC
TRBJ1-4,.,.,TRBV7-6,16,CASSLIGGYGNEKLFF,TGTGCCAGCAGCTTAATAGGAGGGTATGGCAATGAAAAACTGTTTTTT
TRBJ2-2,.,.,TRBV21-1,17,CASSTVAGGPNTGELFF,TGTGCCAGCAGCACAGTAGCGGGGGGGCCGAACACCGGGGAGCTGTTTTTT
TRBJ1-1,.,.,TRBV2,14,CAVPVGQGNTEAFF,TGTGCCGTGCCGGTGGGGCAGGGGAACACTGAAGCTTTCTTT
TRBJ2-1,TRBD2,.,TRBV7-3,15,CASSLSSGGFNEQFF,TGTGCCAGCAGCTTAAGTAGCGGGGGGTTTAATGAGCAGTTCTTC
TRBJ2-7,.,.,TRBV27,13,CASSSGAPYEQYF,TGTGCCAGCAGTTCTGGGGCTCCCTACGAGCAGTACTTC
TRBJ2-7,.,.,TRBV27,16,CASSLMAGLANYEQYF,TGTGCCAGCAGTTTAATGGCTGGGCTAGCGAACTACGAGCAGTACTTC
TRBJ1-2,.,.,TRBV4-1,15,CASSQDLASDYGYTF,TGCGCCAGCAGCCAAGATCTGGCTAGCGACTATGGCTACACCTTC
TRBJ2-3,.,.,TRBV7-2,17,CASSLSYGRPSTDTQYF,TGTGCCAGCAGCTTGTCCTACGGGAGACCTAGCACAGATACGCAGTATTTT
TRBJ2-2,.,once,TRBV13,12,CASSLNTGELFF,TGTGCCAGCAGCCTTAACACCGGGGAGCTGTTTTTT
TRBJ2-3,TRBD2,.,TRBV11-3,18,CASSSRTSGVRPADTQYF,TGTGCCAGCAGCTCCCGGACTAGCGGGGTCCGCCCCGCGGATACGCAGTATTTT
TRBJ1-2,.,.,TRBV5-6,13,CASSPRGVDGYTF,TGTGCCAGCAGCCCGAGAGGTGTCGACGGCTACACCTTC
TRBJ2-7,.,.,TRBV23-1,11,CASRRGYEQYF,TGCGCCAGCCGCCGGGGCTACGAGCAGTACTTC
TRBJ2-1,TRBD1,.,TRBV15,14,CATTTGGAYNEQFF,TGTGCCACTACTACAGGGGGCGCCTACAATGAGCAGTTCTTC
TRBJ2-7,.,.,TRBV9,20,CASSPPAPSEAPGHQYEQYF,TGTGCCAGCAGCCCCCCCGCCCCCAGTGAAGCCCCAGGCCACCAATACGAGCAGTACTTC
TRBJ2-7,.,.,TRBV6-5,9,CASSEVRYF,TGTGCCAGCAGTGAAGTGCGCTACTTC
TRBJ2-7,.,.,TRBV30,13,CAWSVTGPGEQYF,TGTGCCTGGAGTGTAACAGGGCCCGGCGAGCAGTACTTC
TRBJ2-3,TRBD2,.,TRBV27,14,CASSLSMGLVMQYF,TGTGCCAGCAGTTTATCAATGGGACTAGTAATGCAGTATTTT
TRBJ2-3,TRBD1,.,TRBV4-1,17,CASSQAGTGGFTDTQYF,TGCGCCAGCAGCCAGGCCGGGACAGGGGGTTTCACAGATACGCAGTATTTT
TRBJ1-2,.,few,TRBV6-6,11,CASREGNGYTF,TGTGCCAGCAGGGAGGGGAATGGCTACACCTTC
TRBJ1-1,.,.,TRBV4-2,13,CASSQDPGLGAFF,TGTGCCAGCAGCCAAGACCCCGGACTGGGAGCTTTCTTT
TRBJ1-5,.,.,TRBV27,13,CASSLSLDQPQHF,TGTGCCAGCAGTTTATCCCTTGATCAGCCCCAGCATTTT
TRBJ2-7,.,.,TRBV9,14,CASSFGTDSYEQYF,TGTGCCAGCAGCTTTGGGACTGACTCCTACGAGCAGTACTTC
TRBJ2-1,.,.,TRBV19,16,CASSLSTRGRYNEQFF,TGTGCCAGTAGCCTTTCGACCAGGGGCCGATACAATGAGCAGTTCTTC
TRBJ1-2,.,once,TRBV4-3,13,CASSQELAYGYTF,TGCGCCAGCAGCCAAGAACTAGCGTATGGCTACACCTTC
TRBJ2-7,.,.,TRBV7-3,15,CASSLGVGQSYEQYF,TGTGCCAGCAGCTTGGGTGTAGGACAGTCCTACGAGCAGTACTTC
TRBJ2-1,.,.,TRBV5-6,16,CASSLAQSSSYNEQFF,TGTGCCAGCAGCTTGGCTCAGTCAAGCTCCTACAATGAGCAGTTCTTC
TRBJ1-4,TRBD1,.,TRBV7-9,15,CASSSRTGTGEKLFF,TGTGCCAGCAGCTCGCGGACAGGTACGGGTGAAAAACTGTTTTTT
TRBJ1-6,.,.,TRBV7-6,17,CASSLEGVFSYNSPLHF,TGTGCCAGCAGCTTAGAGGGGGTTTTCTCCTATAATTCACCCCTCCACTTT
TRBJ2-7,TRBD1,.,TRBV7-9,14,CASSLTGGVYEQYF,TGTGCCAGCAGCTTGACAGGGGGCGTCTACGAGCAGTACTTC
TRBJ2-7,TRBD1,once,TRBV19,15,CASSISQGAPYEQYF,TGTGCCAGTAGTATCTCTCAGGGGGCTCCCTACGAGCAGTACTTC
TRBJ1-2,TRBD1,.,TRBV7-2,13,CASSLAGDRSYTF,TGTGCCAGCAGCTTAGCCGGGGACAGGAGCTACACCTTC